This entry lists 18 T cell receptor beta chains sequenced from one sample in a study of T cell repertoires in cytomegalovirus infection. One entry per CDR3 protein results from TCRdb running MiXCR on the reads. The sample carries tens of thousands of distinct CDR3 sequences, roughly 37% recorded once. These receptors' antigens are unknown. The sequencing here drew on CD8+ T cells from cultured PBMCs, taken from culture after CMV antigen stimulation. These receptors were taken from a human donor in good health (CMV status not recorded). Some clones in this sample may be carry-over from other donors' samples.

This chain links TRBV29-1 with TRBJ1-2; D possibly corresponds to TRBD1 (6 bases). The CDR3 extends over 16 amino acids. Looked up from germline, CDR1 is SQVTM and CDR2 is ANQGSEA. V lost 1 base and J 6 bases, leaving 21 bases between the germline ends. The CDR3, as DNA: TGCAGCGTTGAAGTGCCAGGGGAGGAGATAAGGGATGGCTACACCTTC. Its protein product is CSVEVPGEEIRDGYTF.

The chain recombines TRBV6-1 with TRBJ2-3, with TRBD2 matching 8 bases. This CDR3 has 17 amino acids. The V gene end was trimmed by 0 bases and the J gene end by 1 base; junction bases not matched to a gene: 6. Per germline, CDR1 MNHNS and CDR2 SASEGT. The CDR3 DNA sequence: TGTGCCAGCAGTGAAGCGCCAGCGGGGGATGGCACAGATACGCAGTATTTT. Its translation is CASSEAPAGDGTDTQYF.

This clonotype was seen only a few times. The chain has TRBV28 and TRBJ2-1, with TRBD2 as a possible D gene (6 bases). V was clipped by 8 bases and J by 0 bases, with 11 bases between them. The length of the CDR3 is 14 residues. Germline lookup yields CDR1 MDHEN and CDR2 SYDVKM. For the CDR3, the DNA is TGTGCCAGCGGGGGGATCAGCTCCTACAATGAGCAGTTCTTC. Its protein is CASGGISSYNEQFF. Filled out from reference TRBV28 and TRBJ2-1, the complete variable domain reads DVKVTQSSRYLVKRTGEKVFLECVQDMDHENMFWYRQDPGLGLRLIYFSYDVKMKEKGDIPEGYSVSREKKERFSLILESASTNQTSMYLCASGGISSYNEQFFGPGTRLTVL.

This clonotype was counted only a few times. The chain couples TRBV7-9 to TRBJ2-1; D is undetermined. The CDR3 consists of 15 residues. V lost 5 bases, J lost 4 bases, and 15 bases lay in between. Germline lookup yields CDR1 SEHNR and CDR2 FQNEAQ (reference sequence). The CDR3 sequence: CASSTDLKPYNEQFF. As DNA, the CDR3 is TGTGCCAGCAGCACGGACCTCAAACCTTACAATGAGCAGTTCTTC.

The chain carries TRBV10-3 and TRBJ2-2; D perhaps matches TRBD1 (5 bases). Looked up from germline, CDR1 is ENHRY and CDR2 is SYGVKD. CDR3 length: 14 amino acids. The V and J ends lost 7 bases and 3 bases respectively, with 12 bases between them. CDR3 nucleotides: TGTGCCATCAAGGAAGGGGATTACACCGGGGAGCTGTTTTTT. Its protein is CAIKEGDYTGELFF.

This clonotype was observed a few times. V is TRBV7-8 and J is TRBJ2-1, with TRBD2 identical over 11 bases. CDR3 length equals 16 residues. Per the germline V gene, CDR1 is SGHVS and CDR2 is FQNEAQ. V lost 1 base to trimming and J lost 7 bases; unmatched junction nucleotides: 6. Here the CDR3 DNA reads TGTGCCAGCAGCTTAGTAGCGGGGGGGTTTCCGAATGAGCAGTTCTTC. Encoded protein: CASSLVAGGFPNEQFF.

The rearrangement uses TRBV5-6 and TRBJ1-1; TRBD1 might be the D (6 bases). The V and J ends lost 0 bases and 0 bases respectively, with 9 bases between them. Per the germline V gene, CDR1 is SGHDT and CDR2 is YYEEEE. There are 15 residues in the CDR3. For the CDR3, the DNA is TGTGCCAGCAGCTTGGCAGGGGTGATGAACACTGAAGCTTTCTTT. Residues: CASSLAGVMNTEAFF.

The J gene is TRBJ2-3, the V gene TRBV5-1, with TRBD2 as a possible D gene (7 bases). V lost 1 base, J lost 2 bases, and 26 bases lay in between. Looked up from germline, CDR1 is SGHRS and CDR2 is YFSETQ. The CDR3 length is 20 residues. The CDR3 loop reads CASSLRGGLTSDDDTDTQYF. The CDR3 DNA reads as TGCGCCAGCAGCTTGAGGGGGGGCCTTACCTCCGACGATGACACAGATACGCAGTATTTT.

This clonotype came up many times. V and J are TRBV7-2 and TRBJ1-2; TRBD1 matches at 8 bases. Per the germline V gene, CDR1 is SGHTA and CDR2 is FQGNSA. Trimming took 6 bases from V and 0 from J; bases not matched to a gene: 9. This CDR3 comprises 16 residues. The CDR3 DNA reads TGTGCCAGCAGTTCGGACAGGGCGCGCTCTAACTATGGCTACACCTTC. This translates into CASSSDRARSNYGYTF.

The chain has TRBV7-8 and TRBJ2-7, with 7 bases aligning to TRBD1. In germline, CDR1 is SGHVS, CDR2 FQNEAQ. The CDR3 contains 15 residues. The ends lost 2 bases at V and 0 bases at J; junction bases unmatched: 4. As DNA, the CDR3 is TGTGCCAGCAGCTTAACAGGGGTTAGCTCCTACGAGCAGTACTTC. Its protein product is CASSLTGVSSYEQYF.

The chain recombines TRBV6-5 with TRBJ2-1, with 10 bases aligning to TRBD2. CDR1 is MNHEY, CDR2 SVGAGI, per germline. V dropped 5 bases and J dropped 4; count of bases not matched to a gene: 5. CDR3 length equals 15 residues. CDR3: CASSNKRGGYNEQFF. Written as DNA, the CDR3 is TGTGCCAGCAGTAACAAGCGGGGGGGTTACAATGAGCAGTTCTTC.

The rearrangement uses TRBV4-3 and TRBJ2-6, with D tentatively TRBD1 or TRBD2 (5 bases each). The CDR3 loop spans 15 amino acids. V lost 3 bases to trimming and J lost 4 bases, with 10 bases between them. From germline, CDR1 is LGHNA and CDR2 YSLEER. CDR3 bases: TGCGCCAGCAGCCAGAGGGGTTTCGGGGCCAACGTCCTGACTTTC. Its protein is CASSQRGFGANVLTF.

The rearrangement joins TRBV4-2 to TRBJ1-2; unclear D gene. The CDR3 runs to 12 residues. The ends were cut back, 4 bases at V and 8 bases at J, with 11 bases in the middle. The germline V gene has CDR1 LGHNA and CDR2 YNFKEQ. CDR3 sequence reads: CASSLKTGGYTF. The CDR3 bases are TGTGCCAGCAGCCTAAAAACGGGCGGCTACACCTTC.

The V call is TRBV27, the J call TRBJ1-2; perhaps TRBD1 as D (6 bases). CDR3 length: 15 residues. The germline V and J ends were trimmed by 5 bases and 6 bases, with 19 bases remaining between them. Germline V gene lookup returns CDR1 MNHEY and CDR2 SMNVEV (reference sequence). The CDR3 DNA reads TGTGCCAGCAGTCCGTGGACAGAAATTTCCAATGGCTACACCTTC. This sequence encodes CASSPWTEISNGYTF.

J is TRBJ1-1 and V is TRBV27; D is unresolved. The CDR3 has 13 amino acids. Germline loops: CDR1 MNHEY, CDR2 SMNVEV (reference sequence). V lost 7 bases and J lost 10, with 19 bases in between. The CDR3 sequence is CASTTNPKMGAFF. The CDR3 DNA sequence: TGTGCCAGCACCACCAACCCGAAAATGGGAGCTTTCTTT.

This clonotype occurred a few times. DNA for the CDR3: TGTGCCAGCAGCTTAGTCTTCTCTGGTTCTAATGAAAAACTGTTTTTT. Protein sequence: CASSLVFSGSNEKLFF. This chain links TRBV11-2 with TRBJ1-4; D is unclear. Trimming removed 1 base at V and 3 bases at J, with 12 bases between. CDR1 and CDR2 (germline): SGHAT, FQNNGV. CDR3 length: 16 amino acids.

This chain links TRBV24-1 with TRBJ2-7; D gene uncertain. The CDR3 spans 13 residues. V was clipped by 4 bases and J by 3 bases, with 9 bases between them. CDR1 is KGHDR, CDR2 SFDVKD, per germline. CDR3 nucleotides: TGTGCCACCAGTGAACCGGACGGCTACGAGCAGTACTTC. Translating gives CATSEPDGYEQYF.

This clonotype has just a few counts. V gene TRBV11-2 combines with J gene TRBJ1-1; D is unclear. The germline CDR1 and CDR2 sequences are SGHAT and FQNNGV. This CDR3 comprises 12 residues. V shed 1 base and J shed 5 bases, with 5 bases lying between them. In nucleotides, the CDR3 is TGTGCCAGCAGCTTAGGCCGTACTGAAGCTTTCTTT. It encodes CASSLGRTEAFF.